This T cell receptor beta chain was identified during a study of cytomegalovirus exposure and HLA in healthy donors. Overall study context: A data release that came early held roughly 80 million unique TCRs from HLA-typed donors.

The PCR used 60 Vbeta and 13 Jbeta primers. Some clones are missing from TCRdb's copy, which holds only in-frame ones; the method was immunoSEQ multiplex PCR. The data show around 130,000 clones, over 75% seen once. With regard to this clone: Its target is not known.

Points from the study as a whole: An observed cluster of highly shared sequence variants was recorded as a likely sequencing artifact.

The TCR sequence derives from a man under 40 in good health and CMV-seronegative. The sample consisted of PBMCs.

The CDR3 region is CASSVGGGDYGYTF. CDR3 sequence (DNA): TGTGCCAGCAGCGTAGGGGGCGGGGACTATGGCTACACCTTC. The gene calls are TRBV9 and TRBJ1-2, with D tentatively TRBD1 (5 bases). This CDR3 has 14 residues. Germline V gene sequence: CDR1 SGDLS, CDR2 YYNGEE. The V gene lost 0 bases and the J gene lost 3 bases, with 9 bases spanning the gap.